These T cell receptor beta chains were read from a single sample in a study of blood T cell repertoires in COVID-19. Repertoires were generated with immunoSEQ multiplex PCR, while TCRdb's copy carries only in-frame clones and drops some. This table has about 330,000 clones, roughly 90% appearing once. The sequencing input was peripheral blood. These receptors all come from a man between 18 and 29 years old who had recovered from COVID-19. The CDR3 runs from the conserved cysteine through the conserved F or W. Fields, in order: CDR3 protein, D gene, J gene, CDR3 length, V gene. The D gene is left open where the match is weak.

CDR3 protein: CASSHSGHLYYGYTF
D gene: .
J gene: TRBJ1-2
CDR3 length: 15
V gene: TRBV25-1

CDR3 protein: CASSVLAGGANTGELFF
D gene: TRBD2
J gene: TRBJ2-2
CDR3 length: 17
V gene: TRBV2

CDR3 protein: CASSVGSGGNQPQHF
D gene: .
J gene: TRBJ1-5
CDR3 length: 15
V gene: TRBV6-5

CDR3 protein: CASSYSNQGTNSPLHF
D gene: .
J gene: TRBJ1-6
CDR3 length: 16
V gene: TRBV6-5

CDR3 protein: CASSIGLAGVLTGELFF
D gene: TRBD2
J gene: TRBJ2-2
CDR3 length: 17
V gene: TRBV19

CDR3 protein: CASSPNTQTGELFF
D gene: .
J gene: TRBJ2-2
CDR3 length: 14
V gene: TRBV5-6

CDR3 protein: CASSQVGEGYGYTF
D gene: .
J gene: TRBJ1-2
CDR3 length: 14
V gene: TRBV4-1

CDR3 protein: CASSGGQGAAEAFF
D gene: TRBD1
J gene: TRBJ1-1
CDR3 length: 14
V gene: TRBV5-1

CDR3 protein: CASRVRQGETEAFF
D gene: TRBD1
J gene: TRBJ1-1
CDR3 length: 14
V gene: TRBV19

CDR3 protein: CASGTLQGANNEQFF
D gene: .
J gene: TRBJ2-1
CDR3 length: 15
V gene: TRBV27

CDR3 protein: CASSQTGGYGYTF
D gene: TRBD1
J gene: TRBJ1-2
CDR3 length: 13
V gene: TRBV4-1

CDR3 protein: CASRLAGESSYNEQFF
D gene: TRBD2
J gene: TRBJ2-1
CDR3 length: 16
V gene: TRBV2

CDR3 protein: CASIDSTTSGRADEQFF
D gene: TRBD2
J gene: TRBJ2-1
CDR3 length: 17
V gene: TRBV5-6

CDR3 protein: CASSVGQGFTEAFF
D gene: TRBD1
J gene: TRBJ1-1
CDR3 length: 14
V gene: TRBV9

CDR3 protein: CASGLPQETQYF
D gene: .
J gene: TRBJ2-5
CDR3 length: 12
V gene: TRBV12-5

CDR3 protein: CSAKGDTEAFF
D gene: .
J gene: TRBJ1-1
CDR3 length: 11
V gene: TRBV20-1

CDR3 protein: CASSEAGGGPYNEQFF
D gene: TRBD2
J gene: TRBJ2-1
CDR3 length: 16
V gene: TRBV2

CDR3 protein: CASSPSTGLFSVAFF
D gene: .
J gene: TRBJ1-1
CDR3 length: 15
V gene: TRBV18

CDR3 protein: CASISLGQQNTEAFF
D gene: TRBD1
J gene: TRBJ1-1
CDR3 length: 15
V gene: TRBV19

CDR3 protein: CASRVAEPYEQYF
D gene: .
J gene: TRBJ2-7
CDR3 length: 13
V gene: TRBV2

CDR3 protein: CATAQGVDYGYTF
D gene: .
J gene: TRBJ1-2
CDR3 length: 13
V gene: TRBV10-3

CDR3 protein: CASSFGLSGRTDTQYF
D gene: .
J gene: TRBJ2-3
CDR3 length: 16
V gene: TRBV5-4

CDR3 protein: CASSVSGGLNTGELFF
D gene: TRBD2
J gene: TRBJ2-2
CDR3 length: 16
V gene: TRBV9

CDR3 protein: CASSFSGVENNEQFF
D gene: .
J gene: TRBJ2-1
CDR3 length: 15
V gene: TRBV5-4

CDR3 protein: CASSDPAGVQETQYF
D gene: .
J gene: TRBJ2-5
CDR3 length: 15
V gene: TRBV6-1

CDR3 protein: CASSDLRVNTEAFF
D gene: .
J gene: TRBJ1-1
CDR3 length: 14
V gene: TRBV9

CDR3 protein: CASSPSGTDTGELFF
D gene: TRBD2
J gene: TRBJ2-2
CDR3 length: 15
V gene: TRBV10-1

CDR3 protein: CASSSPGRDTEAFF
D gene: .
J gene: TRBJ1-1
CDR3 length: 14
V gene: TRBV5-6

CDR3 protein: CASNYGLAGEQYF
D gene: TRBD2
J gene: TRBJ2-7
CDR3 length: 13
V gene: TRBV3-1/TRBV3-2

CDR3 protein: CASSQEQGDNSPLHF
D gene: TRBD1
J gene: TRBJ1-6
CDR3 length: 15
V gene: TRBV5-1

CDR3 protein: CASSPTGGQPQHF
D gene: TRBD1
J gene: TRBJ1-5
CDR3 length: 13
V gene: TRBV7-9

CDR3 protein: CAITGLAGAYNEQFF
D gene: TRBD2
J gene: TRBJ2-1
CDR3 length: 15
V gene: TRBV2

CDR3 protein: CASSHSRNTGELFF
D gene: .
J gene: TRBJ2-2
CDR3 length: 14
V gene: TRBV4-3

CDR3 protein: CASTGGTGSYEQYF
D gene: TRBD1
J gene: TRBJ2-7
CDR3 length: 14
V gene: TRBV2

CDR3 protein: CASSEYEGAGNTIYF
D gene: .
J gene: TRBJ1-3
CDR3 length: 15
V gene: TRBV25-1

CDR3 protein: CASKRLAERTNEQFF
D gene: .
J gene: TRBJ2-1
CDR3 length: 15
V gene: TRBV6-5

CDR3 protein: CASSSRQGRTDTQYF
D gene: TRBD1
J gene: TRBJ2-3
CDR3 length: 15
V gene: TRBV7-9

CDR3 protein: CASSPPGTSGVSYNEQFF
D gene: TRBD2
J gene: TRBJ2-1
CDR3 length: 18
V gene: TRBV7-9